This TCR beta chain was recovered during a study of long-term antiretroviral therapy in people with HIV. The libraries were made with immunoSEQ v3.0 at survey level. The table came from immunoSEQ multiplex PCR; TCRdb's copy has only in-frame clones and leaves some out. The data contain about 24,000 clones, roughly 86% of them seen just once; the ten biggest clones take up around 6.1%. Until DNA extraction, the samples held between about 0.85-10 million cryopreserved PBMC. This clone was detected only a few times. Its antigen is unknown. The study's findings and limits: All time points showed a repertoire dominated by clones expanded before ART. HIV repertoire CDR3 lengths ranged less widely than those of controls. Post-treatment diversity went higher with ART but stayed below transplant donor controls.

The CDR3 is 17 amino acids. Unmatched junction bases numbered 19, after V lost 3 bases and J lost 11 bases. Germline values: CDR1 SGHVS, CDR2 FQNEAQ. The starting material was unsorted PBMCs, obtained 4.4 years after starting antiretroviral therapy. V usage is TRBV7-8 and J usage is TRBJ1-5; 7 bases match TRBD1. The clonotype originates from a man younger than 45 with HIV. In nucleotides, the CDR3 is TGTGCCAGCAGCTTGGGGGCTACAGGGGCCCTCCTGGGAGCCCAGCATTTT. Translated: CASSLGATGALLGAQHF. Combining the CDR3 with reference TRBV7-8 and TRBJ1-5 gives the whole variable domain GAGVSQSPRYKVAKRGQDVALRCDPISGHVSLFWYQQALGQGPEFLTYFQNEAQLDKSGLPSDRFFAERPEGSVSTLKIQRTQQEDSAVYLCASSLGATGALLGAQHFGDGTRLSIL.